This T cell receptor beta chain appears in the sequencing data of a study of blood T cells in healthy people across ages. Study-wide results and caveats: The CMV status of each donor remained undetermined, and this could have confounded shifts in expanded clonotypes. A roughly linear age-dependent decrease characterized TCR beta diversity per million T cells.

Germline values: CDR1 SGHAT, CDR2 FQNNGV. The CDR3 spans 14 residues. Trimming removed 10 bases at V and 5 bases at J, with 17 bases between. The sample, about 9.7 milliliters of peripheral blood, was drawn from each donor. Remarks on this clonotype: The antigen remains unidentified.

A second PCR of roughly 7 to 11 cycles used a sample-barcoded 5' primer and a J-beta primer mix. Researchers report that a template-switch adaptor with 12 random nucleotides tagged each cDNA molecule. TCRdb reprocessed the 5' RACE reads with MiXCR, giving one entry per CDR3 protein. The sample comprises about 640,000 distinct CDR3 sequences, roughly 58% of which are singletons, and over 30% rests with the top ten. The clonotype originates from a man aged 60 to 75 in good health. The rearrangement links TRBV11-2 to TRBJ1-4; D is perhaps TRBD1 (6 bases). Sample: blood. The DNA of the CDR3 is TGTGCCACTTATTCGGGGGGCGTAAATGAAAAACTGTTTTTT. Protein sequence: CATYSGGVNEKLFF. Drawing the rest from reference TRBV11-2 and TRBJ1-4, the complete variable domain is EAGVAQSPRYKIIEKRQSVAFWCNPISGHATLYWYQQILGQGPKLLIQFQNNGVVDDSQLPKDRFSAERLKGVDSTLKIQPAKLEDSAVYLCATYSGGVNEKLFFGSGTQLSVL.